This entry lists 9 T cell receptor beta chains sequenced from one sample in a study of read filtering for tumor transcriptome and immune sequencing. The library was built from approximately 400 ng RNA with molecular barcoded adaptors for alpha/delta and beta/gamma chains. In TCRdb, the reads were re-called with MiXCR into one record per CDR3 protein. The sample lists 130,000 or so distinct CDR3 sequences, over 10% occurring once. Sequenced input: a population of CD138-negative cells sorted from bone marrow. These receptors were obtained from a donor aged 40 or older with multiple myeloma.

This clonotype was seen ten or more times. V gene TRBV5-4 combines with J gene TRBJ2-6, with D unclear. The CDR3 length is 16 residues. Germline V CDR1 and CDR2: SGHNT, YYREEE (reference sequence). V gave up 0 bases and J gave up 0 bases, with 7 bases separating them. As DNA, the CDR3 is TGTGCCAGCAGCTTGGCTGTGAGCTCTGGGGCCAACGTCCTGACTTTC. Residues: CASSLAVSSGANVLTF.

As concerns this clonotype: This may be a read error, as it is one base from a much larger clone. This rearrangement joins TRBV30 to TRBJ1-2; perhaps TRBD1 as D (5 bases). Germline CDR1 and CDR2: GTSNPN and SVGIG (reference sequence). The CDR3 extends over 11 amino acids. V shed 6 bases and J shed 12 bases, with 17 bases lying between them. CDR3 region: CACHGGGGHTF. CDR3 nucleotide sequence: TGTGCCTGCCACGGGGGGGGAGGCCACACCTTC.

Many counts were recorded for this clonotype. The genes are TRBV7-2 and TRBJ2-6; the D gene could be TRBD1 or TRBD2 (5 bases each). CDR1 and CDR2 (germline): SGHTA, FQGNSA. There are 17 residues in the CDR3. V was pared by 5 bases and J by 3 bases, with 17 bases between. The CDR3 nucleotides are TGTGCCAGCAGCCCGCTTGGGACCGCTAGTGGGGCCAACGTCCTGACTTTC. Amino acid sequence: CASSPLGTASGANVLTF.

This clonotype was observed many times. The chain couples TRBV29-1 to TRBJ2-3; 8 bases match TRBD2. The junction had 5 bases not matched to a gene; V was cut back by 1 base and J by 5 bases. Germline-derived CDR1 and CDR2 are SQVTM and ANQGSEA. The CDR3 length is 14 residues. Here the CDR3 reads CSVEGAGAGDTQYF. CDR3 nucleotide sequence: TGCAGCGTTGAAGGAGCGGGAGCGGGAGATACGCAGTATTTT.

There are many counts of this clonotype. This chain connects TRBV29-1 to TRBJ2-5, with TRBD1 matching over 8 bases. This CDR3 has 12 residues. Germline V gene lookup returns CDR1 SQVTM and CDR2 ANQGSEA. Germline trimming cut 6 bases from V and 4 bases from J; bases unmatched to any gene: 4. CDR3 nucleotides: TGCAGCGTCGGGACAGGCGGAGAGACCCAGTACTTC. Residues: CSVGTGGETQYF. Full variable domain (rest looked up from reference TRBV29-1 and TRBJ2-5): SAVISQKPSRDICQRGTSLTIQCQVDSQVTMMFWYRQQPGQSLTLIATANQGSEATYESGFVIDKFPISRPNLTFSTLTVSNMSPEDSSIYLCSVGTGGETQYFGPGTRLLVL.

This clonotype came up many times. The chain links TRBV21-1 to TRBJ2-1; the table names TRBD1, a call not compared with the DNA. TRBV21-1 is a documented pseudogene. The CDR3 spans 18 residues. CDR3 region: CASSIEGFGTILDNEQFF. Here the CDR3 DNA reads TGTGCCAGCAGCATCGAGGGATTCGGGACCATATTAGACAATGAGCAGTTCTTC.

V usage is TRBV5-1 and J usage is TRBJ2-5, with D possibly called TRBD1 or TRBD2 (5 bases each). This CDR3 comprises 14 residues. V dropped 5 bases and J dropped 5 bases, with 16 bases sitting between them. Per germline, CDR1 SGHRS and CDR2 YFSETQ. Here the CDR3 DNA reads TGCGCCAGCAGGATTGGGGGTTTGGAGGAGACCCAGTACTTC. This sequence encodes CASRIGGLEETQYF.

The table lists this clonotype with many counts. This rearrangement joins TRBV19 to TRBJ2-7; 11 bases agree with TRBD2. CDR1 LNHDA and CDR2 SQIVND come from the germline V gene (reference sequence). The V segment lost 8 bases and the J segment 0 bases; nucleotides outside the gene matches: 6. The length of the CDR3 is 15 residues. The chain's CDR3 is CASALAGGTSYEQYF. Here the CDR3 DNA reads TGTGCCAGTGCCCTAGCGGGAGGAACCTCCTACGAGCAGTACTTC.

This clonotype was found a few times. A much larger clonotype is one base distant, so this may be a read error. This sequence joins TRBV20-1 and TRBJ2-1, with 13 bases that match TRBD2. CDR1 is DFQATT and CDR2 is SNEGSKA in the germline V gene (reference sequence). The CDR3 spans 14 residues. V was clipped by 6 bases and J by 9 bases; unmatched bases: 8. CDR3 bases: TGCAGTGCGAGTCCGGGACTAGCGGGATTTGAGCAGTTCTTC. Translation: CSASPGLAGFEQFF.